This T cell receptor beta chain was found in a study of cytomegalovirus exposure and HLA in healthy donors. Germline V gives CDR1 SEHNR, CDR2 FQNEAQ (reference sequence). The CDR3 contains 14 residues. V lost 5 bases and J lost 6, with 13 bases in between. Both 60 Vbeta primers and 13 Jbeta primers went into the PCR. The data were produced by immunoSEQ multiplex PCR, yet TCRdb's version contains in-frame clones alone and is incomplete. The sample records around 180,000 clones, just under 80% being singletons. The TCR comes from a woman in her 30s in good health and CMV-seropositive. The sample consisted of PBMCs. The chain joins TRBV7-9 to TRBJ1-4; D gene unclear. The CDR3 DNA reads as TGTGCCAGCAGCCCCACTGGAGCTCATGAAAAACTGTTTTTT. This gives the protein CASSPTGAHEKLFF.